This is a list of T cell receptor beta chains from one sample in a study of blood T cell repertoires in COVID-19. The method was immunoSEQ multiplex PCR; TCRdb's version includes in-frame clones alone and lacks a portion of them. This sample has 180,000 or so clones; about 83% occur once, and the top ten carry around 3.6%. Sequencing was done on a sample of PBMCs or T cells enriched from blood (not recorded which). The receptors come from a woman in her forties or fifties in a cohort exposed to, infected with or recovered from COVID-19 (not recorded which). Both conserved end residues are part of each CDR3. Each record gives: J gene, V gene, D gene, clone size, CDR3 DNA, CDR3 protein. The D gene is left open where the match is weak. Size is stated for part of the rows, as once, few or many counts, or as a class when the clone is expanded.

TRBJ2-1,TRBV7-2,NA,NA,TGTGCCAGCAGCTCCCCGGGGACTTACTCCTACAATGAGCAGTTCTTC,CASSSPGTYSYNEQFF
TRBJ1-1,TRBV29-1,TRBD1,NA,TGCAGCGTCAGACAGGGGGCCAACACTGAAGCTTTCTTT,CSVRQGANTEAFF
TRBJ2-1,TRBV25-1,TRBD1,NA,TGTGCCAGCAGCGGGACAGGGGGTAAGGAAAATGAGCAGTTCTTC,CASSGTGGKENEQFF
TRBJ2-7,TRBV19,NA,NA,TGTGCCAGTAGGGGGCCCTACGAGCAGTACTTC,CASRGPYEQYF
TRBJ1-1,TRBV3-1/TRBV3-2,NA,NA,TGTGCCAGCAGCCAAGAACCCGGGTACACTGAAGCTTTCTTT,CASSQEPGYTEAFF
TRBJ1-2,TRBV5-5,NA,NA,TGTGCCAGCTCAGGAACCCTCTTTAGCTATGGCTACACCTTC,CASSGTLFSYGYTF
TRBJ2-3,TRBV5-1,NA,NA,TGCGCCAGCAGCTTGACTGGAGGCCCCGGCACAGATACGCAGTATTTT,CASSLTGGPGTDTQYF
TRBJ2-7,TRBV28,TRBD2,NA,TGTGCCAGCAGTGAGACTAGCGGGAAATCCTACGAGCAGTACTTC,CASSETSGKSYEQYF
TRBJ2-3,TRBV3-1/TRBV3-2,TRBD1,NA,TGTGCCAGCAGCCTGGGACAGGGGATAGATACGCAGTATTTT,CASSLGQGIDTQYF
TRBJ1-1,TRBV19,NA,once,TGTGCCAGTAGTATTGGGAGGGTTAACACTGAAGCTTTCTTT,CASSIGRVNTEAFF
TRBJ2-3,TRBV7-9,NA,NA,TGTGCCAGCAGCTTAGTTTCTACGAGCACAGATACGCAGTATTTT,CASSLVSTSTDTQYF
TRBJ1-1,TRBV5-1,TRBD1,NA,TGCGCCAGCAGCACCCCTCCGGGACAGACGAACACTGAAGCTTTCTTT,CASSTPPGQTNTEAFF
TRBJ2-3,TRBV7-3,NA,NA,TGTGCCAGCAGCAACGGCGGGGGCAATACGCAGTATTTT,CASSNGGGNTQYF
TRBJ2-5,TRBV7-9,TRBD2,NA,TGTGCCAGCAGCTTAGGTAGCCTAGCGGGGGAAACCCAGTACTTC,CASSLGSLAGETQYF
TRBJ2-3,TRBV5-1,TRBD2,NA,TGCGCCAGCAGCGTGGGATTGACTAGCGACAGCACAGATACGCAGTATTTT,CASSVGLTSDSTDTQYF
TRBJ1-2,TRBV9,TRBD1,NA,TGTGCCAGCAGCGTAGCTCTCCCGGACAGGGGGAATGGCTACACCTTC,CASSVALPDRGNGYTF
TRBJ2-7,TRBV29-1,NA,once,TGCAGCGTCCTCATAAATCCCCTAACGACCTACGAGCAGTACTTC,CSVLINPLTTYEQYF
TRBJ2-2,TRBV10-3,NA,NA,TGTGCCACCTCGGTCGCCGGAGGTTCAGTCACCGGGGAGCTGTTTTTT,CATSVAGGSVTGELFF
TRBJ1-2,TRBV9,TRBD1,NA,TGTGCCAGCAGCGTAGATCCAGGGGGCGCAGGCTACACCTTC,CASSVDPGGAGYTF
TRBJ2-7,TRBV6-6,NA,NA,TGTGCCAGCTTCGACGTGCGGTACTCCTACGAGCAGTACTTC,CASFDVRYSYEQYF
TRBJ1-1,TRBV28,NA,NA,TGTGCCAGCAGACCCGGGGGAACCCCTGAAGCTTTCTTT,CASRPGGTPEAFF
TRBJ1-1,TRBV7-2,NA,NA,TGTGCCAGCAGCTTAGGTTCAGGGTGGGGCACTGAAGCTTTCTTT,CASSLGSGWGTEAFF
TRBJ2-2,TRBV5-1,NA,NA,TGCGCCAGCAACCAGGGGGGCACCGGGGAGCTGTTTTTT,CASNQGGTGELFF
TRBJ2-1,TRBV27,TRBD1,NA,TGTGCCAGCAGTTCCACCGGGACAGGGGAATACAATGAGCAGTTCTTC,CASSSTGTGEYNEQFF
TRBJ2-2,TRBV3-1/TRBV3-2,NA,NA,TGTGCCAGCAGCCAAGAAGGCGGGGGCGGATATACGGCCGGGGAGCTGTTTTTT,CASSQEGGGGYTAGELFF
TRBJ2-5,TRBV6-2/TRBV6-3,NA,NA,TGTGCCAGCAGCATAGGGACATCAGAGCAAGAGACCCAGTACTTC,CASSIGTSEQETQYF
TRBJ2-1,TRBV10-3,NA,NA,TGTGCCACCCACAGTGACGAGTACAATGAGCAGTTCTTC,CATHSDEYNEQFF
TRBJ2-1,TRBV28,TRBD2,NA,TGTGCCAGCTTAACCGGGACTAGCTCCTACAATGAGCAGTTCTTC,CASLTGTSSYNEQFF
TRBJ2-7,TRBV4-1,NA,NA,TGCGCCAGCAGCCAGCCAGGACAGAATGAACCCTACGAGCAGTACTTC,CASSQPGQNEPYEQYF
TRBJ1-1,TRBV5-5,TRBD1,NA,TGTGCCAGCAGCTTGGCGGGACAGAGTGAAGCTTTCTTT,CASSLAGQSEAFF
TRBJ2-3,TRBV13,TRBD1,NA,TGTGCCAGCAGCTTACAAGGGGGCAGCTCAGATACGCAGTATTTT,CASSLQGGSSDTQYF
TRBJ2-3,TRBV20-1,TRBD2,NA,TGCAGTGCTAGTTCGTCTAGCGGGGCAGATACGCAGTATTTT,CSASSSSGADTQYF
TRBJ2-4,TRBV23-1,TRBD1,once,TGCGCCAGCAGTCAGGCAGGACAGGCCGTAGCCAAAAACATTCAGTACTTC,CASSQAGQAVAKNIQYF
TRBJ2-3,TRBV10-3,TRBD2,NA,TGTGCCACCACGGGACTAGCGGGGGCTAGCACAGATACGCAGTATTTT,CATTGLAGASTDTQYF
TRBJ1-2,TRBV5-4,TRBD1,few,TGTGCCAGCAGCCGGGACAGGGGAAACTATGGCTACACCTTC,CASSRDRGNYGYTF
TRBJ2-1,TRBV5-6,NA,NA,TGTGCCAGCAGCTTGTTTGGGGAGGCTATCAATGAGCAGTTCTTC,CASSLFGEAINEQFF
TRBJ2-1,TRBV10-2,NA,NA,TGCGCCAGCAGCCCCCAGGCAGGCTCCTACAATGAGCAGTTCTTC,CASSPQAGSYNEQFF
TRBJ1-3,TRBV23-1,NA,once,TGCGCCAGCAGTCAATCCCGCGGCAGCCTCTCTGGAAACACCATATATTTT,CASSQSRGSLSGNTIYF
TRBJ2-1,TRBV7-3,NA,once,TGTGCCAGCAGCTCACATACCCAATTAGGGGCCTACAATGAGCAGTTCTTC,CASSSHTQLGAYNEQFF
TRBJ2-7,TRBV18,NA,NA,TGTGCCAGCTCACCTACCACAGGGTCCCCCACCTACGAGCAGTACTTC,CASSPTTGSPTYEQYF
TRBJ1-5,TRBV6-1,NA,NA,TGTGCCAGCAGTGACGTCAGGCAGGCCGGTCAGCCCCAGCATTTT,CASSDVRQAGQPQHF
TRBJ2-3,TRBV10-2,TRBD2,NA,TGCGCCAGCACCCTAGCGGGGGACATCACCGGAGATACGCAGTATTTT,CASTLAGDITGDTQYF
TRBJ2-5,TRBV5-1,TRBD2,NA,TGCGCCAGCAGCTTGGTCAGACTAGCGGGGGGGCACGAGACCCAGTACTTC,CASSLVRLAGGHETQYF
TRBJ1-1,TRBV6-4,TRBD1,NA,TGTGCCAGCAGGGGGACAGGGTTGAACACTGAAGCTTTCTTT,CASRGTGLNTEAFF
TRBJ1-2,TRBV5-4,NA,NA,TGTGCCAGCGCTGTTAGGGGAGGGGCAGCTAACTATGGCTACACCTTC,CASAVRGGAANYGYTF
TRBJ1-6,TRBV5-4,NA,NA,TGTGCCAGCAGCCCGTATAATTCACCCCTCCACTTT,CASSPYNSPLHF
TRBJ2-7,TRBV12-3/TRBV12-4,NA,NA,TGTGCCAGCAGTTTTGTCGGTACCTACGAGCAGTACTTC,CASSFVGTYEQYF
TRBJ1-4,TRBV28,NA,NA,TGTGCCAGCAGTTTGTTTCCACGGGATGAAAAACTGTTTTTT,CASSLFPRDEKLFF
TRBJ2-1,TRBV27,TRBD2,NA,TGTGCCAGCGGAGCGGGAGGGCCAGTGGATGAGCAGTTCTTC,CASGAGGPVDEQFF
TRBJ2-5,TRBV5-1,NA,NA,TGCGCCAGCAGCCCCTGGGGAGACGGAGAGACCCAGTACTTC,CASSPWGDGETQYF
TRBJ1-2,TRBV6-4,NA,NA,TGTGCCAGCAGTGAACCGGGGATGAGCGGCTACACCTTC,CASSEPGMSGYTF
TRBJ2-2,TRBV24-1,NA,NA,TGTGCCACCAGTGATGCGGGGAACGCCGGGGAGCTGTTTTTT,CATSDAGNAGELFF
TRBJ2-7,TRBV6-5,TRBD2,NA,TGTGCCAGCGGTTTAAGTCTAGCGGGGGGCTACGAGCAGTACTTC,CASGLSLAGGYEQYF
TRBJ2-3,TRBV19,NA,few,TGTGCCAGTAGTATACGGGGCACAGATACGCAGTATTTT,CASSIRGTDTQYF
TRBJ1-5,TRBV2,NA,NA,TGTGCCAGCTCGGGTTGGGGCCAAAAGAACAATCAGCCCCAGCATTTT,CASSGWGQKNNQPQHF